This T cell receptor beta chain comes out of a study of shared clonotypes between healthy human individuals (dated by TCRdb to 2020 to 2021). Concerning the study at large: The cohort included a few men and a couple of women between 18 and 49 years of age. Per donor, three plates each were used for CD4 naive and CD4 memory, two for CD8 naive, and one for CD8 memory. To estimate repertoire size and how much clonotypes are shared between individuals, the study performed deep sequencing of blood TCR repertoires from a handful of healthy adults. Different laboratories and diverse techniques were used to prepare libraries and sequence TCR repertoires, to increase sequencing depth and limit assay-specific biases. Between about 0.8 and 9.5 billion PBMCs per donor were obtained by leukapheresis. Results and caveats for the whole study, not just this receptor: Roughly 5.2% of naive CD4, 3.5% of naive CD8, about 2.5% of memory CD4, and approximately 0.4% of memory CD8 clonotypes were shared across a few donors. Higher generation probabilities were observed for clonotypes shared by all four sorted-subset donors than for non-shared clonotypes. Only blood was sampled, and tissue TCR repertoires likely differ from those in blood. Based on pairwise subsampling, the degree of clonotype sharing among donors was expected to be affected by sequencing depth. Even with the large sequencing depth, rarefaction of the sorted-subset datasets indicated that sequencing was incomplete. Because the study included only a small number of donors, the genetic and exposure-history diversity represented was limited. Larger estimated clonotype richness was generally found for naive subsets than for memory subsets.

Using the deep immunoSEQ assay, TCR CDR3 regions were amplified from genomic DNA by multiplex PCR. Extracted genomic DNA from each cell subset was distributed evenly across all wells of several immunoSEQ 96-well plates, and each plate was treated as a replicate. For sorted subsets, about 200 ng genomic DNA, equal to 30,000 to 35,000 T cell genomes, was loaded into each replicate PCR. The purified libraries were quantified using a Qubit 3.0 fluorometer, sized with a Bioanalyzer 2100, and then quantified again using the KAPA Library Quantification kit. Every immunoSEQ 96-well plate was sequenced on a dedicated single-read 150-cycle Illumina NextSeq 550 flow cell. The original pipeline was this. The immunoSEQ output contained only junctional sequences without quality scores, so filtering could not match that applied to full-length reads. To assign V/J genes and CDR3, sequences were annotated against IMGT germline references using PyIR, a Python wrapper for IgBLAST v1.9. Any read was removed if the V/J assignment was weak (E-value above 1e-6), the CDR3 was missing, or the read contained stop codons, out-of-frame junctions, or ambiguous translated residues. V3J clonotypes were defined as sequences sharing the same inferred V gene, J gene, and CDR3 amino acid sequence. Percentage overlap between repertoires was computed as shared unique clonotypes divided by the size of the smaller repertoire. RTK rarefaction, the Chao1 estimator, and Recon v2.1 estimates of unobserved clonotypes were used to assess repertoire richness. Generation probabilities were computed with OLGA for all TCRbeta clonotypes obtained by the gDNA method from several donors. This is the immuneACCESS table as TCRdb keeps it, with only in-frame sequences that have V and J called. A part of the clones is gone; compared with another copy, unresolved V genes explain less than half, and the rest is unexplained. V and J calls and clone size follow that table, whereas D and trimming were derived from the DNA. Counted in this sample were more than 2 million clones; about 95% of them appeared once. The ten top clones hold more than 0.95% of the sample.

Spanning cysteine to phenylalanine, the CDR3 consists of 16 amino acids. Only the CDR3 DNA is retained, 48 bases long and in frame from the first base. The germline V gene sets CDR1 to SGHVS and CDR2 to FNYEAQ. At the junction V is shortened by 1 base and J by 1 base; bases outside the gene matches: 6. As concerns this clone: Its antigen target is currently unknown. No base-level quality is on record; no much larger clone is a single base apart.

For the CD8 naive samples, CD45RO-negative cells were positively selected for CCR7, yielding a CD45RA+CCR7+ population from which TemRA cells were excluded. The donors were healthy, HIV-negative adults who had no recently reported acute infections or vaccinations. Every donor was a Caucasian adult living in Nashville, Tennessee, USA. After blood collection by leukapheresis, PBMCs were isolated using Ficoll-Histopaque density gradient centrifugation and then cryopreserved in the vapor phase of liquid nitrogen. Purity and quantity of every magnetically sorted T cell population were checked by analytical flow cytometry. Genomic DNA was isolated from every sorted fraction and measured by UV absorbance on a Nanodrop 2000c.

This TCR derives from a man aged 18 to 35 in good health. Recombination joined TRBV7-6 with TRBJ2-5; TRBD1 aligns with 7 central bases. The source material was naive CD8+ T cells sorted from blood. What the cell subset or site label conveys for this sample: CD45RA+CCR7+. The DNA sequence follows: TGTGCCAGCAGCTTAGGTCTGGACAGGAGCCAAGAGACCCAGTACTTC. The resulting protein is CASSLGLDRSQETQYF.